These 10 T cell receptor beta chains were sequenced from one sample in a study of blood T cell repertoires in COVID-19. TCRdb keeps only in-frame clones here, not all; method: immunoSEQ multiplex PCR. The data hold some 100,000 clones, with approximately 90% observed a single time. Sequencing input: peripheral blood. All receptors come from a woman aged 80 or over with active COVID-19.

V and J are TRBV2 and TRBJ2-7, with a possible D match to TRBD2 (5 bases). Deletions cut 3 bases from V and 0 bases from J, with 15 bases between. The germline gives CDR1 SNHLY, CDR2 FYNNEI. This CDR3 region has 16 residues. This CDR3 is CASSDPRRAASYEQYF. The CDR3 bases are TGTGCCAGCAGTGACCCACGGCGGGCCGCCTCCTACGAGCAGTACTTC.

This chain connects TRBV20-1 to TRBJ2-1; 11 nucleotides line up with TRBD2. The CDR3 has 16 residues. V lost 3 bases, J lost 1 base, and 5 bases stayed unmatched. Germline V gives CDR1 DFQATT, CDR2 SNEGSKA (reference sequence). The DNA of the CDR3 is TGCAGTGCTAGTTCTAGACTAGCGGGATCCTACAATGAGCAGTTCTTC. Amino acids: CSASSRLAGSYNEQFF.

The rearrangement uses TRBV19 and TRBJ1-5, with TRBD1 identical over 8 bases. From germline, CDR1 is LNHDA and CDR2 SQIVND (reference sequence). The CDR3 runs to 15 residues. The trim removed 3 bases at V and 0 bases at J, leaving 1 base unmatched. CDR3 DNA: TGTGCCAGTAGTATTACAGGGGGTAGCAATCAGCCCCAGCATTTT. This encodes CASSITGGSNQPQHF.

This chain links TRBV7-2 with TRBJ2-2; 7 positions agree with TRBD1. The CDR3 has 15 residues. J gave up 7 bases and V 2 bases, and 7 bases lay outside the gene matches. Germline CDR1 and CDR2: SGHTA and FQGNSA. Here the CDR3 DNA reads TGTGCCAGCAGCTTAAGTACAGGGGCTGACGGGGAGCTGTTTTTT. Residues: CASSLSTGADGELFF.

The rearrangement links TRBV10-3 to TRBJ2-3; the match to TRBD1 covers 8 bases. V was pared by 8 bases and J by 1 base, with 8 bases of the junction left unmatched. The CDR3 runs to 15 residues. Germline lookup yields CDR1 ENHRY and CDR2 SYGVKD. The CDR3 protein is CAISQQGVGTDTQYF. CDR3 sequence (DNA): TGTGCCATCTCGCAACAGGGGGTAGGCACAGATACGCAGTATTTT.

V gene TRBV18 combines with J gene TRBJ2-3; 9 positions agree with TRBD2. This CDR3 comprises 16 residues. Per the germline V gene, CDR1 is KGHSH and CDR2 is LQKENI. Trimming at V came to 0 bases and at J to 4 bases, leaving 5 bases not matched to a gene. The CDR3 loop is CASSPPRLAVADTQYF. For the CDR3, the DNA is TGTGCCAGCTCACCACCAAGACTAGCGGTCGCAGATACGCAGTATTTT.

The rearrangement links TRBV6-6 to TRBJ2-7, with D uncertain. CDR3 length: 14 residues. CDR1 and CDR2 from the germline V gene are MNHNY and SVGAGI (reference sequence). V was shortened by 0 bases and J by 2 bases, with 8 bases between the two germline ends. CDR3 amino acids: CASSYSSSAYEQYF. The DNA for the CDR3 is TGTGCCAGCAGTTACTCGAGTTCTGCCTACGAGCAGTACTTC.

For the CDR3, the DNA is TGTGCCAGCAGCTTGGGGGACAGACCTACAGATACGCAGTATTTT. It encodes CASSLGDRPTDTQYF. The rearrangement joins TRBV14 to TRBJ2-3; 7 bases are shared with TRBD1. The CDR3 contains 15 residues. With 5 bases clipped from V and 3 bases from J, the junction kept 8 bases outside the gene matches. The germline V gene encodes CDR1 SGHDN and CDR2 FVKESK.

The rearrangement joins TRBV15 to TRBJ2-1; 7 bases fit TRBD2. The CDR3 totals 15 residues. V shed 0 bases, J shed 7 bases, and the junction held 6 bases outside the gene matches. In germline, CDR1 is LNHNV, CDR2 YYDKDF (reference sequence). CDR3 in DNA: TGTGCCACCAGCAGAGACGGGCGGGAGTCGAATGAGCAGTTCTTC. Encoded protein: CATSRDGRESNEQFF.

V gene TRBV9 combines with J gene TRBJ2-2; 9 positions agree with TRBD2. After removal of 3 bases from V and 5 bases from J, the junction contained 8 bases not matched to a gene. Germline lookup yields CDR1 SGDLS and CDR2 YYNGEE. The length of the CDR3 is 16 residues. The CDR3 region is CASSASPSGITGELFF. As DNA, the CDR3 is TGTGCCAGCAGCGCCTCCCCTAGCGGGATTACCGGGGAGCTGTTTTTT. The variable domain in full, completed from reference TRBV9 and TRBJ2-2, reads DSGVTQTPKHLITATGQRVTLRCSPRSGDLSVYWYQQSLDQGLQFLIQYYNGEERAKGNILERFSAQQFPDLHSELNLSSLELGDSALYFCASSASPSGITGELFFGEGSRLTVL.